One and the same sample provided the 21 T cell receptor beta chains below, sequenced in a study of Tregs in tolerant kidney transplant recipients. The data were produced by immunoSEQ multiplex PCR, yet TCRdb's version contains in-frame clones alone and is incomplete. Of 240,000 or so clones listed, about 80% were seen once; the top ten hold about 0.68%. Specimen: CD4+ T cells from blood. The receptors were sampled from a human donor in good health.

The chain employs TRBV13 and TRBJ2-2; 10 positions match TRBD2. The V and J ends lost 0 bases and 9 bases, in that order; junction bases with no gene match: 1. The CDR3 sequence is 14 residues long. CDR1 is PRHDT and CDR2 is FYEKMQ in the germline V gene (reference sequence). This chain's CDR3 is CASSLGSGRRELFF. In nucleotides, the CDR3 is TGTGCCAGCAGCTTAGGTAGCGGGAGGCGGGAGCTGTTTTTT.

The chain recombines TRBV5-1 with TRBJ1-4, with TRBD1 matching 7 bases. Trimming removed 7 bases from V and 7 bases from J; junction bases left unmatched: 7. This CDR3 region has 13 residues. Per germline, CDR1 SGHRS and CDR2 YFSETQ. DNA of the CDR3: TGCGCCAGCTCCCAGGGGGAGTCTGAAAAACTGTTTTTT. Amino acids: CASSQGESEKLFF.

The chain links TRBV27 to TRBJ1-2, with D tentatively TRBD1 (6 bases). This CDR3 spans 12 amino acids. Deletions cut 6 bases from V and 5 bases from J, with 10 bases between. Germline V CDR1 and CDR2: MNHEY, SMNVEV (reference sequence). The CDR3 spells CASSPTGYGYTF. As DNA, the CDR3 is TGTGCCAGCAGCCCGACAGGATATGGCTACACCTTC.

The V gene is TRBV4-2, the J gene TRBJ2-3; D is possibly TRBD1 (6 bases). The CDR3 extends over 17 amino acids. The germline CDR1 and CDR2 sequences are LGHNA and YNFKEQ. V dropped 2 bases and J dropped 2 bases, with 17 bases sitting between them. As DNA, the CDR3 is TGTGCCAGCAGCCAAAGATTAGGGCAGGGGATCACAGATACGCAGTATTTT. It encodes CASSQRLGQGITDTQYF.

This sequence joins TRBV19 and TRBJ1-2; TRBD1 matches at 7 bases. Germline assignment: CDR1 LNHDA and CDR2 SQIVND (reference sequence). This CDR3 contains 14 residues. J lost 6 bases, V lost 4 bases, and 8 bases had no gene match. This chain's CDR3 is CASSNRGSVDGYTF. The CDR3 bases are TGTGCCAGTAGTAACAGGGGATCGGTAGATGGCTACACCTTC.

This chain joins TRBV13 and TRBJ2-3; D possibly uses TRBD1 or TRBD2 (5 bases each). The CDR3 is made up of 13 amino acids. Germline CDR1 and CDR2: PRHDT and FYEKMQ (reference sequence). With 2 bases removed from V and 5 bases from J, the gap between germline ends came to 8 bases. CDR3 region: CASSLWGKDTQYF. The CDR3 DNA follows: TGTGCCAGCAGCTTATGGGGGAAAGATACGCAGTATTTT.

The genes are TRBV6-6 and TRBJ1-1, with D perhaps matching TRBD1 (6 bases). Trimming removed 6 bases from V and 8 bases from J, with 19 bases in between. CDR3 length: 14 residues. Germline V gene lookup returns CDR1 MNHNY and CDR2 SVGAGI (reference sequence). CDR3: CASRPTQGTGEAFF. CDR3 DNA: TGTGCCAGCAGGCCTACTCAGGGGACTGGGGAAGCTTTCTTT.

This chain joins TRBV5-1 and TRBJ2-3; D gene ambiguous. The CDR3 runs 14 residues. CDR1 and CDR2 (germline): SGHRS, YFSETQ. Trimming stripped 0 bases from V and 3 bases from J, with 8 bases between. Written as DNA, the CDR3 is TGCGCCAGCAGCTTGGGTCAGGATACAGATACGCAGTATTTT. It specifies CASSLGQDTDTQYF.

In regard to this clone: Germline is not matched at one junction end, which may reflect a read error. The chain links TRBV5-6 to TRBJ1-1; D is uncertain. This CDR3 is built from 13 residues. From germline, CDR1 is SGHDT and CDR2 YYEEEE. The CDR3 DNA reads TGTGCCAGCAGCCTGGAGATGGGTGGGTCTAGGGTTTTT. Translating gives CASSLEMGGSRVF.

The genes are TRBV11-3 and TRBJ2-1; D remains unclear. The CDR3 has 14 amino acids. Germline CDR1 reads SGHNT; CDR2 reads YENEEA. V was pared by 1 base and J by 1 base, with 5 bases between. For the CDR3, the DNA is TGTGCCAGCAGCTTAGCGCAATCCTACAATGAGCAGTTCTTC. Translation gives CASSLAQSYNEQFF.

This clone appeared once. V usage is TRBV19 and J usage is TRBJ1-2; D is possibly TRBD1 (5 bases). Trimming stripped 5 bases from V and 3 bases from J, with 13 bases between. This CDR3 contains 14 residues. Germline V lookup: CDR1 LNHDA, CDR2 SQIVND (reference sequence). Written as DNA, the CDR3 is TGTGCCAGTAGTCTGGTGGCAGGGCACTATGGCTACACCTTC. Translating gives CASSLVAGHYGYTF. The entire variable domain, with the rest obtained from reference TRBV19 and TRBJ1-2, is as follows: DGGITQSPKYLFRKEGQNVTLSCEQNLNHDAMYWYRQDPGQGLRLIYYSQIVNDFQKGDIAEGYSVSREKKESFPLTVTSAQKNPTAFYLCASSLVAGHYGYTFGSGTRLTVV.

The chain couples TRBV19 to TRBJ1-2; D might be TRBD1 (6 bases). The V and J ends lost 5 bases and 8 bases respectively, with 21 bases between them. Germline values: CDR1 LNHDA, CDR2 SQIVND (reference sequence). The CDR3 extends over 15 amino acids. The CDR3: CASSPPRGGKEGYTF. Written as DNA, the CDR3 is TGTGCCAGTAGTCCGCCCCGAGGGGGGAAGGAGGGCTACACCTTC. Combining the CDR3 with reference TRBV19 and TRBJ1-2 gives the whole variable domain DGGITQSPKYLFRKEGQNVTLSCEQNLNHDAMYWYRQDPGQGLRLIYYSQIVNDFQKGDIAEGYSVSREKKESFPLTVTSAQKNPTAFYLCASSPPRGGKEGYTFGSGTRLTVV.

The chain has TRBV5-5 and TRBJ1-3; D unresolved. The CDR3 is made up of 14 amino acids. The germline V gene encodes CDR1 SGHKS and CDR2 YYEKEE (reference sequence). Trimming stripped 0 bases from V and 4 bases from J, with 8 bases between. The CDR3, as DNA: TGTGCCAGCAGCTTGGGAGGGCACGGAAACACCATATATTTT. Protein sequence: CASSLGGHGNTIYF.

The genes are TRBV11-2 and TRBJ1-1; 8 bases are a match to TRBD1. Germline V CDR1 and CDR2: SGHAT, FQNNGV. The CDR3 spans 15 residues. Trimming cost V 3 bases and J 2 bases; bases outside gene matches: 5. Here the CDR3 DNA reads TGTGCCAGCAGCTTGACAGGGGACTTAAACACTGAAGCTTTCTTT. Amino acids: CASSLTGDLNTEAFF. Full variable domain (remainder filled in from reference TRBV11-2 and TRBJ1-1): EAGVAQSPRYKIIEKRQSVAFWCNPISGHATLYWYQQILGQGPKLLIQFQNNGVVDDSQLPKDRFSAERLKGVDSTLKIQPAKLEDSAVYLCASSLTGDLNTEAFFGQGTRLTVV.

The DNA of the CDR3 is TGTGCCAGCAGCTTGGCTTTGTGGCAGGTCTACAATGAGCAGTTCTTC. Its translation: CASSLALWQVYNEQFF. This sequence joins TRBV5-8 and TRBJ2-1; no clear D gene. Germline V gene sequence: CDR1 SGHTS, CDR2 YDEGEE. The CDR3 length is 16 residues. Trimming cost V 0 bases and J 3 bases, with 13 bases left between them.

The CDR3 loop reads CASRELWGEANEQFF. In DNA, the CDR3 is TGTGCCAGCAGAGAATTGTGGGGGGAAGCCAATGAGCAGTTCTTC. V usage is TRBV28 and J usage is TRBJ2-1; perhaps TRBD2 as D (6 bases). Germline CDR1 is MDHEN and CDR2 is SYDVKM. The CDR3 runs 15 residues. V dropped 6 bases and J dropped 6 bases, with 18 bases sitting between them.

The CDR3 DNA reads as TGTGCCAGTAGAGACGGCAGCTCCTATAATTCACCCCTCCACTTT. Its translation: CASRDGSSYNSPLHF. The V gene is TRBV19, the J gene TRBJ1-6; D uncertain. Germline values: CDR1 LNHDA, CDR2 SQIVND (reference sequence). The CDR3 is made up of 15 amino acids. Trimming took 6 bases from V and 0 from J, leaving 9 bases between them.

CDR3 in amino acids: CASSRASYNEQFF. Here the CDR3 DNA reads TGTGCCAGCAGTCGAGCGTCCTACAATGAGCAGTTCTTC. This chain joins TRBV6-4 and TRBJ2-1; D is undetermined. The CDR3 covers 13 residues. Germline-derived CDR1 and CDR2 are MRHNA and SNTAGT. The V end lost 5 bases, the J end lost 1 base, and 6 bases lay between the germline ends.

This clone was found a few times. V is TRBV6-5 and J is TRBJ1-2; D possibly corresponds to TRBD1 (5 bases). V was trimmed by 0 bases and J by 4 bases, leaving 15 bases between them. Germline values: CDR1 MNHEY, CDR2 SVGAGI. CDR3 length equals 16 residues. In nucleotides, the CDR3 is TGTGCCAGCAGTTACTCGAGTAAGGGGATCGGCTATGGCTACACCTTC. As protein: CASSYSSKGIGYGYTF.

V and J are TRBV2 and TRBJ2-1, with D hard to call. The CDR3 is made up of 15 amino acids. The ends were cut back, 1 base at V and 0 bases at J, with 7 bases in the middle. Germline V gene data show CDR1 as SNHLY and CDR2 as FYNNEI. CDR3 sequence reads: CASSEGLDSYNEQFF. DNA of the CDR3: TGTGCCAGCAGTGAAGGGCTAGACTCCTACAATGAGCAGTTCTTC.

This clone was counted once. An end of the junction does not agree with germline; a read error may underlie this. The chain joins TRBV7-7 to TRBJ1-1, with D unresolved. The CDR3 has 13 amino acids. CDR1 and CDR2 (germline): SSHAT, FNYEAQ (reference sequence). Written as DNA, the CDR3 is TGTGCTAGCAGCTTGGATCGGGGCACTGAAGCTTTCTTT. Its translation: CASSLDRGTEAFF.